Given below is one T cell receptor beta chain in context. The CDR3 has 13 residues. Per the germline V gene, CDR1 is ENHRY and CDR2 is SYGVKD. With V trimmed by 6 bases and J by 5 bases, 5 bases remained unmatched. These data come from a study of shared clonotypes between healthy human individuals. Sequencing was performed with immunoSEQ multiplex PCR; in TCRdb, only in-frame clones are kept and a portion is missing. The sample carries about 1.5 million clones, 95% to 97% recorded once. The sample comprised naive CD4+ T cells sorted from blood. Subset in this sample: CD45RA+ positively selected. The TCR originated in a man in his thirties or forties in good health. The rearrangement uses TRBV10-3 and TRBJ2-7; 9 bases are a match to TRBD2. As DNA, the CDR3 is TGTGCCATCAGCTTAAGGACTAGCGACGAGCAGTACTTC. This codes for CAISLRTSDEQYF.